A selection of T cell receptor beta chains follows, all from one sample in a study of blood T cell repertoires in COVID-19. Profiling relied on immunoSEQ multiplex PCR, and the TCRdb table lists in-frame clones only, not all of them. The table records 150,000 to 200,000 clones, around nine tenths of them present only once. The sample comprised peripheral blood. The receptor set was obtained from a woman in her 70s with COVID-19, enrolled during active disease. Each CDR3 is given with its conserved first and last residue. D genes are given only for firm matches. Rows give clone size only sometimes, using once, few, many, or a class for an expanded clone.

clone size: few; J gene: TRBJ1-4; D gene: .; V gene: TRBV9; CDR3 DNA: TGTGCCAGCAGCTCCTCCCTCAATGAAAAACTGTTTTTT; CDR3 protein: CASSSSLNEKLFF
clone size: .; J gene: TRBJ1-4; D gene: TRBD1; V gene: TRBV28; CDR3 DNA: TGTGCCAGCAGCTCGGGACAGTTTAATGAAAAACTGTTTTTT; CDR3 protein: CASSSGQFNEKLFF
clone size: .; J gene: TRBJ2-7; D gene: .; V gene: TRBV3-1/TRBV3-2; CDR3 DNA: TGTGCCAGCAGCCAAGGGGGGGCGGTGAGCGGGGCCTACGAGCAGTACTTC; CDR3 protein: CASSQGGAVSGAYEQYF
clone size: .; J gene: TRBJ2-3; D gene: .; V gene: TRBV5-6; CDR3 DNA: TGTGCCAGCAGCTTGAACGTAGCACCTCCCCCCAAAGTGGAGTATTTT; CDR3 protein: CASSLNVAPPPKVEYF
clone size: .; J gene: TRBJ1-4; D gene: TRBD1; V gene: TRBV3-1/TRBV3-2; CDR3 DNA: TGTGCCAGCAAAATAGGGGACAGGGGGCATGGAAAACTGTTTTTT; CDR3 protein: CASKIGDRGHGKLFF
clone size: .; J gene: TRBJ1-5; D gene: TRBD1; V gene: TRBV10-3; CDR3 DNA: TGTGCCATCAGTGAGTCGACAGGGGCGGGCAATCAGCCCCAGCATTTT; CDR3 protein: CAISESTGAGNQPQHF
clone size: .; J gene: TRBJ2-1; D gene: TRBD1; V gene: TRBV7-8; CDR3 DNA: TGTGCCAGCTCGTCCCCGAAGGGGGCCCCCTACAATGAGCAGTTCTTC; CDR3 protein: CASSSPKGAPYNEQFF
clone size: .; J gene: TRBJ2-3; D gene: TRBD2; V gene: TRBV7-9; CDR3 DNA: TGTGCCAGCAGCGTAGGGACTAGAACAGATACGCAGTATTTT; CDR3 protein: CASSVGTRTDTQYF
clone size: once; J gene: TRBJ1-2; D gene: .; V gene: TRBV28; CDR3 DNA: TGTGCCAGCAGTATAAATTCTGGGGCAGGGCACTATGGCTACACCTTC; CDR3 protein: CASSINSGAGHYGYTF
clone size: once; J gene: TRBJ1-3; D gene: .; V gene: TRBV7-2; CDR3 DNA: TGTGCCAGCAGCCCCGGGGGGGACACCATATATTTT; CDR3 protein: CASSPGGDTIYF
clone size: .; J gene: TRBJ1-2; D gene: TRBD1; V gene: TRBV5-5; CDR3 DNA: TGTGCCAGCAGCTTTCCTCCGACAGGGTTCTATGGCTACACCTTC; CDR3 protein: CASSFPPTGFYGYTF
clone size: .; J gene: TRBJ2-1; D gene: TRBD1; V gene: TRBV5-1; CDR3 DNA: TGCGCCAGCAGCCCTTCCTCGACAGGGGCGAATGAGCAGTTCTTC; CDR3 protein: CASSPSSTGANEQFF
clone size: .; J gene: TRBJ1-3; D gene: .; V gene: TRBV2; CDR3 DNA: TGTGCCAGCAGTGAAGCGGCAGCGAGCTCTGGAAACACCATATATTTT; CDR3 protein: CASSEAAASSGNTIYF
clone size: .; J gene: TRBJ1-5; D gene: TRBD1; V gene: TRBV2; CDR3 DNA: TGTGCCAGCGCCCAGGGGGCGGACCAGCCCCAGCATTTT; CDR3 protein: CASAQGADQPQHF
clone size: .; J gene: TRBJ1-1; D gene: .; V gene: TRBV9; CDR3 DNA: TGTGCCAGCAGCCCCTCCACTGAAGCTTTCTTT; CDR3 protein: CASSPSTEAFF
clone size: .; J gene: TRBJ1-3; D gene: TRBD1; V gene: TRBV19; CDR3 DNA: TGTGCCATTCACCGGGACAGGGCGAACACCATATATTTT; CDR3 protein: CAIHRDRANTIYF
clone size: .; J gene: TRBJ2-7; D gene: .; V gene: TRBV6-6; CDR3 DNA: TGTGCCAGCAGTTACTCGAGTTCGGGAGAGTACGAGCAGTACTTC; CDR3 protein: CASSYSSSGEYEQYF
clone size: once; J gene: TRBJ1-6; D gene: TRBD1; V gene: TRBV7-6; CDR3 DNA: TGTGCCAGCAGCTACGGGACAGAAGAATCACCCCTCCACTTT; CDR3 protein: CASSYGTEESPLHF
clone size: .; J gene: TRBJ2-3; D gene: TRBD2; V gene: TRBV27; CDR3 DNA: TGTGCCAGCACCCTACTAGCGGGACGAGATACGCAGTATTTT; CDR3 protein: CASTLLAGRDTQYF
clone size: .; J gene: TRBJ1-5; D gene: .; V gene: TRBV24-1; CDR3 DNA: TGTGCCACCAGTGACGGGAAACGGGGTTGGGATCAGCCCCAGCATTTT; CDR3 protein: CATSDGKRGWDQPQHF
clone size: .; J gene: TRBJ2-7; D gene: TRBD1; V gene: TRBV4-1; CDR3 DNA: TGCGCCAGCAGTCCAAATTTCTCCGGGACAGGGGATGCCTACGAGCAGTACTTC; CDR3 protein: CASSPNFSGTGDAYEQYF
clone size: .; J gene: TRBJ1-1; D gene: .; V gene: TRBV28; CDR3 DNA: TGTGCCAGCACTACCACGACCCCCAGCGCTGAAGCTTTCTTT; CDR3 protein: CASTTTTPSAEAFF
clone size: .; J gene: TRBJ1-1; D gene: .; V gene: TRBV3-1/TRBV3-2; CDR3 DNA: TGTGCCAGCAGCCTGTGGGGGGAGAGCACTGAAGCTTTCTTT; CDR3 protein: CASSLWGESTEAFF
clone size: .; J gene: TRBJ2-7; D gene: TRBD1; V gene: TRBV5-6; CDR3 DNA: TGTGCCAGCAGCCCGGGACAGGCCTCCTACGAGCAGTACTTC; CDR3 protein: CASSPGQASYEQYF